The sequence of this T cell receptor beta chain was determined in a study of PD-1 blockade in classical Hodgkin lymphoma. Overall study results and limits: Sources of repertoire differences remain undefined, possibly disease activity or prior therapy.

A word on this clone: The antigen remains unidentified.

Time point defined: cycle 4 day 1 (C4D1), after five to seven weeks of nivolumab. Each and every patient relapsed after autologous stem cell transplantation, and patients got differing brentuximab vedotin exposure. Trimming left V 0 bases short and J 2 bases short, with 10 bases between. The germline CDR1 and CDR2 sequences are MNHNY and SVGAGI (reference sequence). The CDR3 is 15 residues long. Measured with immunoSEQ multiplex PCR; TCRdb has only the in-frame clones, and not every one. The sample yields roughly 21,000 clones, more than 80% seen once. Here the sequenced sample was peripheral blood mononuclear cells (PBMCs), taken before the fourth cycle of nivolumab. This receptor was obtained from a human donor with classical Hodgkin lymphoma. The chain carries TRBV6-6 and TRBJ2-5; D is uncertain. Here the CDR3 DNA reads TGTGCCAGCAGTTACTCGTTGCGAAATCAAGAGACCCAGTACTTC. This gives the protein CASSYSLRNQETQYF.